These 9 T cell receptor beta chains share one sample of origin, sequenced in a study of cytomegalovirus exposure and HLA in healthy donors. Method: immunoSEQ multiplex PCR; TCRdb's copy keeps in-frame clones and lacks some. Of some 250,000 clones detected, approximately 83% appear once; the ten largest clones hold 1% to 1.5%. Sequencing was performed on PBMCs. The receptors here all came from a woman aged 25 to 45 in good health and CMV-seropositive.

The DNA for the CDR3 is TGTGCCAGCACCCAGGGACAGGGAAGTTATGGCTACACCTTC. The encoded protein is CASTQGQGSYGYTF. The genes are TRBV6-1 and TRBJ1-2; TRBD1 agrees at 9 bases. CDR3 size: 14 residues. With V trimmed by 7 bases and J by 5 bases, 8 bases remained unmatched. In germline, CDR1 is MNHNS, CDR2 SASEGT.

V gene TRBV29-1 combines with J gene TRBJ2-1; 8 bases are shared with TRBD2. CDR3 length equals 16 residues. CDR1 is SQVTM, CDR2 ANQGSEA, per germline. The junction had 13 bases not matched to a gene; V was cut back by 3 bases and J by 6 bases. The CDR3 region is CSVDDRGRPHVNEQFF. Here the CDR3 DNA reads TGCAGCGTTGATGATCGCGGGAGGCCCCACGTCAATGAGCAGTTCTTC.

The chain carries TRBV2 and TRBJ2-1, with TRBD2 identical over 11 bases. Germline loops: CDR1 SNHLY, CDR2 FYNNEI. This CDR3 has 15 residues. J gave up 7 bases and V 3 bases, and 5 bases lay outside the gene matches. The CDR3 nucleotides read TGTGCCAGCAGTGATGTGGGACTAGCGGCAAATGAGCAGTTCTTC. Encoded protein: CASSDVGLAANEQFF.

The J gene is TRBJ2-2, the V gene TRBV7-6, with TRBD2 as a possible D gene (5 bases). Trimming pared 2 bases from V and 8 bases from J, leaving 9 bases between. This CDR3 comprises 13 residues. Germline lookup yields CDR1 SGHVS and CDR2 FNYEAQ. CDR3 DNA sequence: TGTGCCAGCAGCTTATATCGGGAAGGGGAGCTGTTTTTT. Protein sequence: CASSLYREGELFF. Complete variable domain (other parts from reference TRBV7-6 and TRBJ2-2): GAGVSQSPRYKVTKRGQDVALRCDPISGHVSLYWYRQALGQGPEFLTYFNYEAQQDKSGLPNDRFSAERPEGSISTLTIQRTEQRDSAMYRCASSLYREGELFFGEGSRLTVL.

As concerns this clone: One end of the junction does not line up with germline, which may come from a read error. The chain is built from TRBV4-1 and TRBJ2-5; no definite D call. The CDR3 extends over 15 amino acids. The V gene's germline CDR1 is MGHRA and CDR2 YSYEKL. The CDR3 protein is CASSEDIPRQETQYF. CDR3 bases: TGCGCCAGCAGCGAAGACATCCCGCGACAAGAGACCCAGTACTTC.

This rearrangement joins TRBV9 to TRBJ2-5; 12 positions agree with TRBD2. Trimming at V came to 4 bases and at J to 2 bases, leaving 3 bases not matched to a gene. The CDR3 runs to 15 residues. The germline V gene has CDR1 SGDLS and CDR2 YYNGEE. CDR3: CASSLLAGGQETQYF. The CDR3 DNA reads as TGTGCCAGCAGCCTCCTAGCGGGAGGGCAAGAGACCCAGTACTTC. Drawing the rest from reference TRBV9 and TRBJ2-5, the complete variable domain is DSGVTQTPKHLITATGQRVTLRCSPRSGDLSVYWYQQSLDQGLQFLIQYYNGEERAKGNILERFSAQQFPDLHSELNLSSLELGDSALYFCASSLLAGGQETQYFGPGTRLLVL.

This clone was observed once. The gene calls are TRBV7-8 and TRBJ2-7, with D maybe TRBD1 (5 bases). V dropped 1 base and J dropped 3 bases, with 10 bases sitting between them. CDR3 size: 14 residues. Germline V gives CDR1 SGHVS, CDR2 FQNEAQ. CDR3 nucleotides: TGTGCCAGCAGCTTAGATACAGGTAGCTACGAGCAGTACTTC. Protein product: CASSLDTGSYEQYF. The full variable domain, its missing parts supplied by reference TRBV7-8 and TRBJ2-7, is GAGVSQSPRYKVAKRGQDVALRCDPISGHVSLFWYQQALGQGPEFLTYFQNEAQLDKSGLPSDRFFAERPEGSVSTLKIQRTQQEDSAVYLCASSLDTGSYEQYFGPGTRLTVT.

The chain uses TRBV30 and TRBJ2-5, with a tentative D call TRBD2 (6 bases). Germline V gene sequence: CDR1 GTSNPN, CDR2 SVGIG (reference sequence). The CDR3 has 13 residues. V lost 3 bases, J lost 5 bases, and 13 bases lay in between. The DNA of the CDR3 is TGTGCCTGGAGCGGAGGGAGGTGGGAGACCCAGTACTTC. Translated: CAWSGGRWETQYF.

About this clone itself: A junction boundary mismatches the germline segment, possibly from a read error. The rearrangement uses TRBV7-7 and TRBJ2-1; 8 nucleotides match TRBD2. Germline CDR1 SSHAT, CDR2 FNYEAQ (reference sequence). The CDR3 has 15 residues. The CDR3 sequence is CASSSIAGSYNEQFF. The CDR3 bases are TGTGCTAGCAGCTCCATAGCGGGGAGCTACAATGAGCAGTTCTTC.